The present T cell receptor beta chain was sequenced within a study of blood T cell repertoires in COVID-19. Sequencing was performed with immunoSEQ multiplex PCR; in TCRdb, only in-frame clones are kept and a portion is missing. Counted here are approximately 270,000 clones, 75% to 90% occurring once; the ten biggest clones make up roughly 4%. The CDR3 has 16 amino acids. Germline V gene sequence: CDR1 MNHEY, CDR2 SMNVEV (reference sequence). V lost 4 bases and J 1 base, leaving 16 bases between the germline ends. Participants were aged 18 to 89 years, lived in 24 US areas, and enrolled virtually. Source material: PBMCs or T cells enriched from blood (not recorded which). The genes are TRBV27 and TRBJ1-1, with D possibly matching TRBD1 (5 bases). The sequence was obtained from a young woman who had recovered from COVID-19. This CDR3 reads CASSSFQGRPNTEAFF. Here the CDR3 DNA reads TGTGCCAGCAGTTCTTTCCAGGGTCGGCCGAACACTGAAGCTTTCTTT.